A single sample gave rise to the 30 T cell receptor beta chains below, sequenced in a study of T cells after posttransplantation cyclophosphamide. Assay used: immunoSEQ multiplex PCR; TCRdb lists only in-frame clones, some missing. The sample shows 8,000 to 10,000 clones, just over 95% of them seen only once. The sequencing sample was made of naive CD8+ T cells sorted from PBMCs. All receptors come from a man in his fifties in good health, CMV-negative, and a related stem cell transplant donor.

The genes are TRBV10-3 and TRBJ2-1, with 7 nucleotides matching TRBD1. CDR3 size: 14 residues. V lost 8 bases to trimming and J lost 5 bases; unmatched junction nucleotides: 9. Germline V CDR1 and CDR2: ENHRY, SYGVKD. CDR3 sequence reads: CAIWTGQQHNEQFF. The DNA of the CDR3 is TGTGCCATCTGGACAGGTCAACAACACAATGAGCAGTTCTTC.

V is TRBV7-3 and J is TRBJ2-2; 12 bases map to TRBD2. The germline V gene encodes CDR1 SGHTA and CDR2 FQGTGA. The CDR3 extends over 17 amino acids. With 5 bases clipped from V and 2 bases from J, the junction kept 6 bases outside the gene matches. DNA for the CDR3: TGTGCCAGCAGCAATCCACTAGCGGGAGGTAACACCGGGGAGCTGTTTTTT. Encoded protein: CASSNPLAGGNTGELFF.

The chain joins TRBV13 to TRBJ2-5, with 7 bases fitting TRBD1. There are 15 residues in the CDR3. Germline assignment: CDR1 PRHDT and CDR2 FYEKMQ (reference sequence). J lost 5 bases, V lost 3 bases, and 9 bases had no gene match. The CDR3: CASSLGGQGEETQYF. DNA of the CDR3: TGTGCCAGCAGCTTGGGTGGTCAGGGGGAGGAGACCCAGTACTTC. Together with reference TRBV13 and TRBJ2-5, the CDR3 gives the full variable domain: AAGVIQSPRHLIKEKRETATLKCYPIPRHDTVYWYQQGPGQDPQFLISFYEKMQSDKGSIPDRFSAQQFSDYHSELNMSSLELGDSALYFCASSLGGQGEETQYFGPGTRLLVL.

The V gene is TRBV7-2, the J gene TRBJ2-7, with 10 bases identical to TRBD2. CDR1 is SGHTA and CDR2 is FQGNSA in the germline V gene. The V segment lost 3 bases and the J segment 0 bases; nucleotides outside the gene matches: 2. This CDR3 is 15 amino acids long. DNA of the CDR3: TGTGCCAGCAGCTTTTCTAGCGGGAGCTCCTACGAGCAGTACTTC. It translates to CASSFSSGSSYEQYF.

The CDR3 is CASSQTGLDNSPLHF. The CDR3 bases are TGTGCCAGCAGTCAGACAGGGTTGGATAATTCACCCCTCCACTTT. The rearrangement links TRBV27 to TRBJ1-6, with TRBD1 identical over 7 bases. Germline V gene data show CDR1 as MNHEY and CDR2 as SMNVEV (reference sequence). V trimming: 5 bases; J trimming: 5 bases; junction bases outside the gene matches: 6. The CDR3 runs to 15 residues.

The CDR3: CASSLYKDTNQPQHF. The CDR3 nucleotides read TGTGCCAGCAGTTTATACAAAGACACAAATCAGCCCCAGCATTTT. The chain couples TRBV27 to TRBJ1-5; D gene unclear. V was trimmed by 1 base and J by 4 bases, leaving 11 bases between them. The CDR3 sequence is 15 residues long. Germline V gene data show CDR1 as MNHEY and CDR2 as SMNVEV (reference sequence).

This rearrangement joins TRBV4-3 to TRBJ1-5, with TRBD1 matching 7 bases. The V gene's germline CDR1 is LGHNA and CDR2 YSLEER. The CDR3 has 19 residues. V dropped 1 base and J dropped 6; count of bases not matched to a gene: 18. As DNA, the CDR3 is TGCGCCAGCAGCCAAGTAATAAGGGAAAGGGACAGCCCGAGTCAGCCCCAGCATTTT. Encoded protein: CASSQVIRERDSPSQPQHF.

This clone is a singleton in its sample. This chain joins TRBV11-2 and TRBJ2-7; 8 nucleotides agree with TRBD2. Germline values: CDR1 SGHAT, CDR2 FQNNGV. V dropped 5 bases and J dropped 5; count of bases not matched to a gene: 5. The CDR3 is 13 amino acids. This chain's CDR3 is CASSPSGGHEQYF. The CDR3 DNA follows: TGTGCCAGCAGCCCAAGCGGGGGTCACGAGCAGTACTTC.

This clone was seen once. This rearrangement joins TRBV7-8 to TRBJ2-5, with 10 bases that match TRBD2. The V and J ends lost 5 bases and 5 bases, in that order; junction bases with no gene match: 14. The CDR3 consists of 17 residues. Germline-derived CDR1 and CDR2 are SGHVS and FQNEAQ. CDR3: CASSPHLGTSVRETQYF. CDR3 bases: TGTGCCAGCAGCCCTCATTTGGGGACTAGCGTTCGGGAGACCCAGTACTTC.

The chain joins TRBV27 to TRBJ2-3, with 10 positions matching TRBD2. Germline V gene data show CDR1 as MNHEY and CDR2 as SMNVEV (reference sequence). V lost 6 bases and J lost 4; bases outside the gene matches: 13. The CDR3 has 17 amino acids. The CDR3 protein is CASSSGTSVVSPDTQYF. The DNA for the CDR3 is TGTGCCAGCAGCTCCGGGACTAGCGTAGTTTCCCCAGATACGCAGTATTTT.

This chain uses TRBV6-1 with TRBJ2-1; 10 bases agree with TRBD2. Germline V CDR1 and CDR2: MNHNS, SASEGT. The CDR3 length is 15 residues. V gave up 5 bases and J gave up 2 bases; unmatched junction bases: 3. The CDR3 region is CASSTGLAAYNEQFF. Here the CDR3 DNA reads TGTGCCAGCAGTACCGGACTAGCGGCCTACAATGAGCAGTTCTTC.

In regard to this clone: Other DNA sequences in this sample translate to the same CDR3. The chain is built from TRBV2 and TRBJ1-6; TRBD1 matches 8 bases. Trimming at V came to 5 bases and at J to 7 bases, leaving 13 bases not matched to a gene. The CDR3 is made up of 17 amino acids. CDR1 and CDR2 (germline): SNHLY, FYNNEI. DNA of the CDR3: TGTGCCAGCAGTCCAGCCCGGACAGGGCTGGGGAATTCACCCCTCCACTTT. Its protein product is CASSPARTGLGNSPLHF. Full variable domain (missing parts from reference TRBV2 and TRBJ1-6): EPEVTQTPSHQVTQMGQEVILRCVPISNHLYFYWYRQILGQKVEFLVSFYNNEISEKSEIFDDQFSVERPDGSNFTLKIRSTKLEDSAMYFCASSPARTGLGNSPLHFGNGTRLTVT.

The gene calls are TRBV19 and TRBJ1-4; TRBD1 agrees at 8 bases. CDR3 length: 12 amino acids. The germline V gene has CDR1 LNHDA and CDR2 SQIVND (reference sequence). J was trimmed by 5 bases and V by 9 bases; bases with no gene match: 2. CDR3 DNA sequence: TGTGCCAGCAGGGGGCTCAATGAAAAACTGTTTTTT. As protein: CASRGLNEKLFF.

V and J are TRBV2 and TRBJ2-7, with D possibly being TRBD1 (5 bases). CDR1 is SNHLY and CDR2 is FYNNEI in the germline V gene. The CDR3 has 12 amino acids. Trimming stripped 6 bases from V and 5 bases from J, with 11 bases between. For the CDR3, the DNA is TGTGCCAGCAGCGGCAGGGTTCACGAGCAGTACTTC. This sequence encodes CASSGRVHEQYF.

This CDR3 reads CASSLGQGGNTQYF. For the CDR3, the DNA is TGTGCCAGCAGCTTGGGACAGGGGGGGAATACGCAGTATTTT. V and J are TRBV5-8 and TRBJ2-3; 9 bases map to TRBD1. CDR1 is SGHTS and CDR2 is YDEGEE in the germline V gene. The CDR3 loop spans 14 amino acids. V lost 0 bases to trimming and J lost 7 bases; unmatched junction nucleotides: 3.

The chain carries TRBV11-2 and TRBJ1-6; D not certain. The CDR3 contains 16 residues. Germline loops: CDR1 SGHAT, CDR2 FQNNGV. Trimming cost V 4 bases and J 4 bases, with 14 bases left between them. In DNA, the CDR3 is TGTGCCAGCAGCTCGACAAGCCTTAGGTATAATTCACCCCTCCACTTT. It codes for CASSSTSLRYNSPLHF.

The chain is built from TRBV11-2 and TRBJ2-7; TRBD1 agrees at 8 bases. The CDR3 runs to 15 residues. The J segment lost 4 bases and the V segment lost 5 bases, leaving 10 bases of the junction unmatched. Germline CDR1 SGHAT, CDR2 FQNNGV. The CDR3 DNA reads TGTGCCAGCAGCGCTCCGGGACAGGAGTTTTACGAGCAGTACTTC. Protein product: CASSAPGQEFYEQYF.

The chain uses TRBV27 and TRBJ2-3; TRBD2 is a possible D gene (6 bases). The ends were cut back, 9 bases at V and 2 bases at J, with 18 bases in the middle. Germline V gene data show CDR1 as MNHEY and CDR2 as SMNVEV (reference sequence). CDR3 length: 15 amino acids. The CDR3, as DNA: TGTGCCAGTAAGGCCGGTCTAGCGACCACAGATACGCAGTATTTT. Translating gives CASKAGLATTDTQYF.

This clone came up once. The chain carries TRBV5-6 and TRBJ2-1; D possibly corresponds to TRBD1 (5 bases). This CDR3 has 15 residues. Per the germline V gene, CDR1 is SGHDT and CDR2 is YYEEEE. Trimming shortened V by 1 base and J by 2 bases, and 10 bases separated the two germline ends. Here the CDR3 reads CASSLSQGPYNEQFF. As DNA, the CDR3 is TGTGCCAGCAGCTTGAGTCAGGGCCCCTACAATGAGCAGTTCTTC.

This clone has a single count. The CDR3: CASSLTSRETQYF. DNA for the CDR3: TGTGCCAGCAGCTTAACTTCGCGAGAGACCCAGTACTTC. V is TRBV7-3 and J is TRBJ2-5; D unresolved. CDR3 size: 13 residues. The V and J ends lost 0 bases and 4 bases respectively, with 6 bases between them. The V gene's germline CDR1 is SGHTA and CDR2 FQGTGA.

This chain's CDR3 is CASSQVAGSLQETQYF. The CDR3 nucleotides read TGCGCCAGCAGCCAAGTGGCGGGATCTCTACAAGAGACCCAGTACTTC. The V and J genes are TRBV4-3 and TRBJ2-5; D possibly corresponds to TRBD2 (6 bases). The V gene's germline CDR1 is LGHNA and CDR2 YSLEER. This CDR3 region has 16 residues. Trimming left V 1 base short and J 2 bases short, with 14 bases between.

The chain recombines TRBV6-5 with TRBJ1-1, with D unclear. CDR1 is MNHEY and CDR2 is SVGAGI in the germline V gene. Between the trimmed V and J ends, which lost 6 bases and 1 base, there was a span of 15 bases. The CDR3 has 15 amino acids. The DNA for the CDR3 is TGTGCCAGCAGCCACGGGGAGGGAAGGAACACTGAAGCTTTCTTT. Its translation is CASSHGEGRNTEAFF.

V gene TRBV7-8 combines with J gene TRBJ1-1; weak D call: TRBD1 (6 bases). The germline CDR1 and CDR2 sequences are SGHVS and FQNEAQ. Trimming shortened V by 1 base and J by 1 base, and 16 bases separated the two germline ends. The CDR3 length is 17 residues. CDR3 protein: CASSLVGVHRANTEAFF. CDR3 DNA: TGTGCCAGCAGCTTAGTGGGGGTTCACAGGGCGAACACTGAAGCTTTCTTT.

V and J are TRBV5-1 and TRBJ2-7, with 11 positions matching TRBD1. Germline trimming cut 3 bases from V and 3 bases from J; bases unmatched to any gene: 5. CDR1 is SGHRS, CDR2 YFSETQ, per germline. The CDR3 is 15 amino acids. CDR3 in DNA: TGCGCCAGCAGCTGGACAGGGGGCTTCCTCTACGAGCAGTACTTC. This translates into CASSWTGGFLYEQYF.

The J gene is TRBJ2-7, the V gene TRBV7-9, with 7 nucleotides matching TRBD1. The J segment lost 2 bases and the V segment lost 4 bases, leaving 11 bases of the junction unmatched. Germline loops: CDR1 SEHNR, CDR2 FQNEAQ (reference sequence). This CDR3 is 16 amino acids long. The CDR3 DNA reads TGTGCCAGCAGCTCGACTACCCGGGACAGAACCTACGAGCAGTACTTC. Amino acids: CASSSTTRDRTYEQYF.

V is TRBV9 and J is TRBJ2-3; no definite D call. CDR3 length: 16 residues. CDR1 and CDR2 from the germline V gene are SGDLS and YYNGEE. The V end lost 3 bases, the J end lost 0 bases, and 14 bases lay between the germline ends. CDR3 in amino acids: CASSADFTLSTDTQYF. The CDR3 DNA follows: TGTGCCAGCAGCGCAGACTTCACCCTAAGCACAGATACGCAGTATTTT.

The V gene is TRBV30, the J gene TRBJ1-1; possibly TRBD1 for D (6 bases). V dropped 5 bases and J dropped 5 bases, with 15 bases sitting between them. The germline V gene encodes CDR1 GTSNPN and CDR2 SVGIG (reference sequence). The CDR3 spans 13 residues. CDR3 nucleotide sequence: TGTGCCTGGGAGGTACAGGGCTGGACTGAAGCTTTCTTT. As protein: CAWEVQGWTEAFF.

This clone was observed once. The genes are TRBV9 and TRBJ1-1; weak D call: TRBD1 (5 bases). Trimming cost V 7 bases and J 4 bases, with 11 bases left between them. This CDR3 comprises 12 residues. CDR1 is SGDLS, CDR2 YYNGEE, per germline. The CDR3 bases are TGTGCCAGCGGGCAGGGCAGCACTGAAGCTTTCTTT. Translated, it gives CASGQGSTEAFF.

The rearrangement links TRBV4-2 to TRBJ2-1; 13 bases align to TRBD2. The CDR3 loop spans 16 amino acids. Germline lookup yields CDR1 LGHNA and CDR2 YNFKEQ. The J segment lost 9 bases and the V segment lost 0 bases, leaving 5 bases of the junction unmatched. As DNA, the CDR3 is TGTGCCAGCAGCCAAGATTTACTAGCGGGAGGGCTTGAGCAGTTCTTC. Residues: CASSQDLLAGGLEQFF.

The chain carries TRBV5-6 and TRBJ1-5; maybe TRBD1 (5 bases). There are 15 residues in the CDR3. The V end lost 1 base, the J end lost 1 base, and 9 bases lay between the germline ends. In germline, CDR1 is SGHDT, CDR2 YYEEEE. CDR3 sequence reads: CASSLSWTSNQPQHF. The CDR3 DNA is TGTGCCAGCAGCTTGAGTTGGACAAGCAATCAGCCCCAGCATTTT.